The source of this T cell receptor (beta chain) is a study of identical twins. Whole-study results and caveats: Conclusions leaned on cross-sectional statistical analysis and did not track the same donors over time.

Using its own MiXCR run on the 5' RACE reads, TCRdb lists one record per CDR3 protein. Here the sample spans approximately 210,000 distinct CDR3 sequences, 9.4% being singletons. The length of the CDR3 is 13 residues. The germline gives CDR1 SGHRS, CDR2 YFSETQ. Between the trimmed V and J ends, which lost 0 bases and 3 bases, there was a span of 6 bases. Remarks on this clonotype: Its antigen remains unidentified.

The TCR was taken from a woman between 18 and 30 years old in good health. This chain connects TRBV5-1 to TRBJ1-2; D not resolved. The sequenced sample consisted of memory (CD45RO+) T cells sorted from blood. DNA for the CDR3: TGCGCCAGCAGCTTGGACAAGCACTATGGCTACACCTTC. Protein: CASSLDKHYGYTF.